The 14 T cell receptor beta chains given below trace back to one sample, sequenced in a study of CD8+CD57+ T cells in acquired aplastic anemia. The template for TCR beta VDJ and CDR3 sequence profiling was genomic DNA. Via MiXCR, TCRdb re-called the reads, giving one row per CDR3 protein. The sample comprises fewer than 200,000 distinct CDR3 sequences, roughly 45% of which are singletons, and over 0.95% rests with the top ten. Sequences were obtained from sorted CD4+, CD8+, or CD8+CD57+ T cells (not recorded which) from PBMCs. These TCRs come from a human donor in good health.

This clonotype was seen ten or more times. The chain carries TRBV20-1 and TRBJ2-7, with 10 bases fitting TRBD1. Germline lookup yields CDR1 DFQATT and CDR2 SNEGSKA (reference sequence). J was trimmed by 7 bases and V by 3 bases; bases with no gene match: 6. CDR3 length: 13 residues. CDR3 residues: CSASGQGGEEQYF. The CDR3, as DNA: TGCAGTGCTAGTGGACAGGGGGGGGAAGAGCAGTACTTC.

This clonotype was seen many times. The CDR3 DNA is TGTGCCAGCAGCTTACGAATAGGACAGGGGTCGGACTATGGCTACACCTTC. This encodes CASSLRIGQGSDYGYTF. The J gene is TRBJ1-2, the V gene TRBV11-2; 9 bases align to TRBD1. There are 17 residues in the CDR3. Trimming took 2 bases from V and 3 from J; bases not matched to a gene: 10. Per germline, CDR1 SGHAT and CDR2 FQNNGV.

This chain joins TRBV15 and TRBJ2-1, with D maybe TRBD1 (5 bases). The length of the CDR3 is 15 residues. From germline, CDR1 is LNHNV and CDR2 YYDKDF (reference sequence). Deletions cut 5 bases from V and 0 bases from J, with 11 bases between. This CDR3 is CATSSQGGSYNEQFF. CDR3 nucleotides: TGTGCCACCAGCTCTCAGGGCGGCTCCTACAATGAGCAGTTCTTC.

There are a few counts of this clonotype. The chain links TRBV29-1 to TRBJ2-5, with D tentatively TRBD1 or TRBD2 (5 bases each). Germline V gene lookup returns CDR1 SQVTM and CDR2 ANQGSEA. V was cut by 4 bases and J by 5 bases, with 5 bases left in between. The CDR3 loop spans 10 amino acids. The CDR3 sequence is CSVGGETQYF. Written as DNA, the CDR3 is TGCAGCGTTGGGGGGGAGACCCAGTACTTC.

The chain employs TRBV5-6 and TRBJ1-4, with D perhaps matching TRBD1 (6 bases). CDR3 length: 15 residues. The germline V gene encodes CDR1 SGHDT and CDR2 YYEEEE. V lost 0 bases, J lost 7 bases, and 13 bases lay in between. The CDR3 loop reads CASSLGQGILEKLFF. The DNA of the CDR3 is TGTGCCAGCAGCTTGGGGCAGGGGATTCTTGAAAAACTGTTTTTT.

This clonotype occurred many times. The rearrangement joins TRBV20-1 to TRBJ1-3; D gene uncertain. The CDR3 consists of 16 residues. V dropped 1 base and J dropped 0 bases, with 13 bases sitting between them. The V gene's germline CDR1 is DFQATT and CDR2 SNEGSKA (reference sequence). The CDR3 DNA sequence: TGCAGTGCTAGAGGGAGGGAAAGAATCTCTGGAAACACCATATATTTT. It specifies CSARGRERISGNTIYF.

V and J are TRBV6-2 or TRBV6-3 and TRBJ2-3; 13 nucleotides align to TRBD2. J was trimmed by 4 bases and V by 6 bases; bases with no gene match: 4. The germline V gene encodes CDR1 MNHEY and CDR2 SVGEGT. The CDR3 is 15 residues long. This CDR3 is CASRTSGGAADTQYF. The CDR3, as DNA: TGTGCCAGCAGAACTAGCGGGGGGGCAGCAGATACGCAGTATTTT.

The rearrangement joins TRBV28 to TRBJ1-5; no reliable D call. V was cut by 7 bases and J by 2 bases, with 9 bases left in between. Looked up from germline, CDR1 is MDHEN and CDR2 is SYDVKM. There are 13 residues in the CDR3. CDR3 region: CASTVQGNQPQHF. DNA for the CDR3: TGTGCCAGCACAGTGCAGGGCAATCAGCCCCAGCATTTT.

With regard to this clonotype: A much bigger clone sits one base away, suggesting this may be a read error. V gene TRBV10-3 combines with J gene TRBJ2-5, with 9 bases lining up with TRBD2. The CDR3 is made up of 12 amino acids. The germline V gene encodes CDR1 ENHRY and CDR2 SYGVKD. The CDR3 region is CASLSSGETRYF. The CDR3 DNA follows: TGTGCCAGTTTGTCTAGCGGGGAGACCCGGTACTTC.

The chain uses TRBV28 and TRBJ1-2; the match to TRBD1 covers 8 bases. V was pared by 6 bases and J by 0 bases, with 3 bases of the junction left unmatched. CDR3 length: 14 amino acids. Germline V gene sequence: CDR1 MDHEN, CDR2 SYDVKM. The CDR3 DNA is TGTGCCAGCAGACCAGGGGGCACTAACTATGGCTACACCTTC. As protein: CASRPGGTNYGYTF.

In this sample, this clonotype turned up a few times. A read error is possible here, since a much larger clone lies one base away. The V and J genes are TRBV20-1 and TRBJ1-1, with 8 nucleotides matching TRBD1. Germline V lookup: CDR1 DFQATT, CDR2 SNEGSKA (reference sequence). This CDR3 is 13 amino acids long. The V gene end was trimmed by 6 bases and the J gene end by 8 bases; junction bases not matched to a gene: 11. The CDR3 DNA is TGCAGTGCAGGACAGGGCCCGCGAGAAGAAGCTTTCTTT. This codes for CSAGQGPREEAFF.

V is TRBV7-3 and J is TRBJ2-3; possibly TRBD1 for D (5 bases). Trimming removed 3 bases at V and 8 bases at J, with 15 bases between. The germline CDR1 and CDR2 sequences are SGHTA and FQGTGA. CDR3 length: 14 residues. DNA for the CDR3: TGTGCCAGCAGCTTCCCCAATGGTCAGGGTACGCAGTATTTT. Residues: CASSFPNGQGTQYF.

The chain recombines TRBV10-3 with TRBJ1-1, with D maybe TRBD1 (6 bases). Deletions cut 6 bases from V and 0 bases from J, with 11 bases between. Germline assignment: CDR1 ENHRY and CDR2 SYGVKD. CDR3 size: 14 residues. The CDR3 sequence: CAISYREVNTEAFF. The CDR3 DNA is TGTGCCATCAGCTACAGGGAGGTGAACACTGAAGCTTTCTTT.

The chain recombines TRBV20-1 with TRBJ2-2; TRBD2 is a possible D gene (7 bases). Germline V gives CDR1 DFQATT, CDR2 SNEGSKA (reference sequence). This CDR3 region has 16 residues. V was pared by 2 bases and J by 6 bases, with 19 bases between. CDR3 region: CSARSLGGPPPGELFF. The CDR3 coding sequence is TGCAGTGCTAGATCCTTGGGGGGGCCTCCCCCCGGGGAGCTGTTTTTT.